Detailed here is one T cell receptor (beta chain). Its antigen is still unknown. The CDR3 is 15 amino acids. V shed 11 bases and J 4 bases; nucleotides not matched to a gene: 14. Germline V gene lookup returns CDR1 MNHEY and CDR2 SVGEGT. This record belongs to a study of molecular identifiers for immune sequencing clone quantification. The use of previously described methods and listed TCR primers produced the bulk TCR libraries. TCRdb re-derived calls from the PCR reads in MiXCR, one entry per CDR3 protein. The table has around 43,000 distinct CDR3 sequences, about 19% seen once. General study findings and limits: Over 99% of effector molecules, but under 1% in naive cells, were held by clones with more than 20 RNA copies. Jurkat TCR RNA spiked in from one cell reportedly remained identifiable amid about a million naive cells.

The chain couples TRBV6-2 or TRBV6-3 to TRBJ1-1; 9 positions agree with TRBD1. This receptor was obtained from a human donor in good health. Some libraries in this study had Jurkat cell RNA spiked in. Source material: naive CD8+ T cells from blood, with Jurkat cell RNA spiked in. Subset reported: FACS-sorted CD8+CD4-CCR7+CD45RA+ naive T cells. The CDR3 DNA reads TGTGCCTCTTTGGGGGACAGGGATTTGGTCACTGAAGCTTTCTTT. Translated, it gives CASLGDRDLVTEAFF.